This T cell receptor beta chain was documented in a study of blood T cell repertoires in COVID-19 (dated by TCRdb to 2020 to 2022). Regarding the study in general: Samples from collaborators originated in the United States, Italy and Spain and spanned both the acute and convalescent phases of COVID-19. Nearly every sample came with metadata listing a de-identified subject ID, COVID-19 status, age in years and sex. The repertoires were released in a freely available public database intended as a resource for research on the immune response to SARS-CoV-2. Where available, HLA class I and class II types were obtained from metadata supplied by the sample provider rather than from assay-based typing. Subjects who had been exposed to COVID-19, were actively infected with it, or had recovered from it provided the deeply sampled blood TCRbeta repertoires that made up the dataset. The samples were drawn from the first 160 participants of the ongoing ImmuneRACE study and from 950 to 1,500 subjects provided by 6 global collaborators. The material from the prospective study consisted of cDNA or gDNA derived from T cells, B-cell-depleted T cells, or PBMCs. What the study reported, not specific to this receptor: How much clinical and demographic metadata was included differed by source and by participant, and the metadata was provided uncurated.

As concerns this clone: Its antigen remains undetermined. Base qualities were left out, and no much larger clone turns up one base away.

The V end loses 1 base and the J end loses 3 bases, and a stretch of 6 bases separates them. The cysteine opens and the phenylalanine closes a CDR3 of 12 amino acids. Only the CDR3 DNA is retained, 36 bases long and in frame from the first base. Based on the germline V gene, the CDR1 and CDR2 sequences are SQVTM and ANQGSEA. TCRbeta CDR3 regions were amplified from genomic DNA by means of the immunoSEQ Assay, a bias-controlled multiplex PCR. As for the original processing: The number of nucleated cells in each sample was estimated by amplification of reference gene primers within the assay. To quantify the absolute abundance of each unique TCRbeta CDR3 rearrangement, sequence reads were collapsed and filtered. For each sample, productive Simpson clonality was calculated by taking the square root of Simpson's diversity index across productive rearrangements. TCRdb provides this immuneACCESS table in a form limited to in-frame rearrangements. Some clones are lacking; in checked studies, under half of them reflect an unresolved V gene, and why the rest are absent is not known. The V and J calls and clone size were taken over from that table, and D and trimming were inferred from the DNA. The sample table holds 250,000 to 350,000 clones, of which 65% to 85% were seen once. The ten largest clones add up to over 1.3% of the sample.

In Seattle, one collaborating source enrolled patients while the infection was active and tracked those patients longitudinally over the course of disease. The collaborating institutions used their own protocols to collect whole blood in K2EDTA tubes. Collaborator samples were shipped for TCRbeta analysis as frozen whole blood, isolated PBMCs, or DNA extracted from either sample type. The material sequenced was peripheral blood. The sequence came from a human donor with COVID-19, enrolled during active disease. The donor label of this sample is uncertain. The chain is encoded by TRBV29-1 joined to TRBJ1-2; no D gene is confidently identified. The DNA sequence is given as TGCAGCGTTGAAGCTTCTTACTATGGCTACACCTTC. This yields the protein CSVEASYYGYTF.